The 20 T cell receptor beta chains listed next were all sequenced from one sample in a study of T cell responses to AZD1222 COVID-19 vaccine. Data came from immunoSEQ multiplex PCR; TCRdb stores just in-frame clones and leaves some out. The data hold roughly 62,000 clones, with about 70% observed a single time. The sample consisted of peripheral blood, taken on day 0 of AZD1222 vaccination. Every receptor here comes from an adult in good health.

The chain is built from TRBV5-1 and TRBJ1-1; maybe TRBD1 (5 bases). Germline CDR1 and CDR2: SGHRS and YFSETQ. This CDR3 is built from 13 residues. The V end lost 1 base, the J end lost 3 bases, and 7 bases lay between the germline ends. CDR3 nucleotides: TGCGCCAGCAGCTTGACAGGAGACACTGAAGCTTTCTTT. Amino acid sequence: CASSLTGDTEAFF.

The chain employs TRBV28 and TRBJ2-1; 8 bases agree with TRBD2. V gave up 3 bases and J gave up 6 bases; unmatched junction bases: 4. The CDR3 contains 14 residues. Germline V gives CDR1 MDHEN, CDR2 SYDVKM. The CDR3 DNA reads TGTGCCAGCAGTTTTGCCGGGGGGGGCAATGAGCAGTTCTTC. Its protein product is CASSFAGGGNEQFF. Combining the CDR3 with reference TRBV28 and TRBJ2-1 gives the whole variable domain DVKVTQSSRYLVKRTGEKVFLECVQDMDHENMFWYRQDPGLGLRLIYFSYDVKMKEKGDIPEGYSVSREKKERFSLILESASTNQTSMYLCASSFAGGGNEQFFGPGTRLTVL.

The chain combines TRBV11-3 with TRBJ2-3, with a weak D call TRBD2 (5 bases). CDR3 size: 13 residues. Germline loops: CDR1 SGHNT, CDR2 YENEEA. V lost 5 bases and J 3 bases, leaving 9 bases between the germline ends. The CDR3 loop reads CASSPRTTDTQYF. CDR3 in DNA: TGTGCCAGCAGCCCCCGGACTACAGATACGCAGTATTTT.

This clone was observed a handful of times. The chain links TRBV15 to TRBJ1-2, with D possibly matching TRBD1 (5 bases). The germline V gene encodes CDR1 LNHNV and CDR2 YYDKDF (reference sequence). The CDR3 extends over 16 amino acids. The V end lost 0 bases, the J end lost 4 bases, and 15 bases lay between the germline ends. The CDR3 loop is CATSRDTPGALYGYTF. The CDR3 DNA is TGTGCCACCAGCAGAGACACCCCTGGGGCGCTCTATGGCTACACCTTC.

The gene calls are TRBV6-5 and TRBJ1-5; maybe TRBD1 (5 bases). The CDR3 consists of 13 residues. With 6 bases removed from V and 7 bases from J, the gap between germline ends came to 13 bases. In germline, CDR1 is MNHEY, CDR2 SVGAGI. The DNA for the CDR3 is TGTGCCAGCAGCTGGACAAAGGGGCAGCCCCAGCATTTT. Translating gives CASSWTKGQPQHF.

The V and J genes are TRBV29-1 and TRBJ2-5, with D maybe TRBD2 (6 bases). Germline V gives CDR1 SQVTM, CDR2 ANQGSEA. The CDR3 runs 14 residues. V lost 6 bases to trimming and J lost 7 bases, with 21 bases between them. CDR3 in amino acids: CSVPPLRGVGTQYF. DNA for the CDR3: TGCAGCGTCCCCCCCCTGCGCGGGGTAGGGACCCAGTACTTC.

The rearrangement uses TRBV3-1 (or the pseudogene TRBV3-2) and TRBJ2-1; 8 bases line up with TRBD1. CDR3 length: 16 residues. The germline CDR1 and CDR2 sequences are LGHDT and YNNKEL (reference sequence). The trim removed 5 bases at V and 4 bases at J, leaving 10 bases unmatched. The CDR3 here is CASSSRTGHFYNEQFF. The CDR3 DNA sequence: TGTGCCAGCAGCAGCCGGACAGGGCACTTTTACAATGAGCAGTTCTTC.

The chain joins TRBV29-1 to TRBJ2-1, with D possibly being TRBD1 or TRBD2 (6 bases each). Per germline, CDR1 SQVTM and CDR2 ANQGSEA. V was shortened by 5 bases and J by 5 bases, with 13 bases between the two germline ends. This CDR3 contains 13 residues. CDR3 in amino acids: CSVTGGHNNEQFF. DNA for the CDR3: TGCAGCGTTACCGGGGGACATAACAATGAGCAGTTCTTC.

The rearrangement links TRBV3-1 (or the pseudogene TRBV3-2) to TRBJ2-2, with D perhaps matching TRBD1 (5 bases). Trimming removed 3 bases from V and 6 bases from J, with 14 bases in between. CDR3 length: 15 amino acids. CDR1 and CDR2 (germline): LGHDT, YNNKEL (reference sequence). CDR3 residues: CASSHPQGRSGELFF. CDR3 nucleotide sequence: TGTGCCAGCAGCCACCCGCAGGGTCGATCCGGGGAGCTGTTTTTT.

This chain joins TRBV3-1 (or the pseudogene TRBV3-2) and TRBJ2-1, with unresolved D. Per germline, CDR1 LGHDT and CDR2 YNNKEL (reference sequence). V dropped 2 bases and J dropped 9 bases, with 11 bases sitting between them. The CDR3 runs 13 residues. The DNA for the CDR3 is TGTGCCAGCAGCCAAATAACCAAGGGTGAGCAGTTCTTC. Its protein product is CASSQITKGEQFF.

This rearrangement joins TRBV6-6 to TRBJ2-7, with D perhaps matching TRBD2 (6 bases). V lost 8 bases and J lost 3, with 8 bases in between. There are 11 residues in the CDR3. The germline CDR1 and CDR2 sequences are MNHNY and SVGAGI (reference sequence). CDR3: CASSEGYEQYF. DNA for the CDR3: TGTGCCAGCTCGGAGGGCTACGAGCAGTACTTC.

V and J are TRBV7-9 and TRBJ2-5, with D possibly TRBD2 on 5 matching bases. In germline, CDR1 is SEHNR, CDR2 FQNEAQ (reference sequence). The CDR3 runs to 14 residues. Trimming took off 2 bases at V and 0 bases at J, with 7 bases between the two ends. CDR3 amino acids: CASSLSGYQETQYF. CDR3 sequence (DNA): TGTGCCAGCAGCTTAAGCGGCTACCAAGAGACCCAGTACTTC.

The V call is TRBV9, the J call TRBJ1-4, with D hard to call. Deletions cut 0 bases from V and 2 bases from J, with 8 bases between. CDR3 length: 15 residues. From germline, CDR1 is SGDLS and CDR2 YYNGEE. The CDR3 reads CASSVGRVTNEKLFF. CDR3 DNA: TGTGCCAGCAGCGTAGGGAGGGTGACTAATGAAAAACTGTTTTTT.

The chain couples TRBV7-6 to TRBJ2-1, with TRBD2 identical over 8 bases. This CDR3 region has 14 residues. The ends lost 5 bases at V and 7 bases at J; junction bases unmatched: 7. CDR1 and CDR2 (germline): SGHVS, FNYEAQ. DNA of the CDR3: TGTGCCAGCAGCCGCCGGGAGGGGGAAAATGAGCAGTTCTTC. This gives the protein CASSRREGENEQFF.

This clone was detected a few times. The chain links TRBV7-9 to TRBJ2-7; D ambiguous. V was cut by 2 bases and J by 5 bases, with 4 bases left in between. CDR1 SEHNR and CDR2 FQNEAQ come from the germline V gene (reference sequence). This CDR3 spans 11 amino acids. CDR3 coding DNA: TGTGCCAGCAGCTTATTAGACGAGCAGTACTTC. Protein sequence: CASSLLDEQYF.

V is TRBV28 and J is TRBJ1-3; D perhaps matches TRBD1 (5 bases). CDR3 size: 17 residues. The germline CDR1 and CDR2 sequences are MDHEN and SYDVKM. Trimming took 4 bases from V and 3 from J, leaving 19 bases between them. For the CDR3, the DNA is TGTGCCAGCAGTTCGCAATTACAATCCAGGGTTGGAAACACCATATATTTT. Translated: CASSSQLQSRVGNTIYF. Variable domain in full (rest from reference TRBV28 and TRBJ1-3): DVKVTQSSRYLVKRTGEKVFLECVQDMDHENMFWYRQDPGLGLRLIYFSYDVKMKEKGDIPEGYSVSREKKERFSLILESASTNQTSMYLCASSSQLQSRVGNTIYFGEGSWLTVV.

The chain couples TRBV5-6 to TRBJ1-6; 7 bases agree with TRBD1. In germline, CDR1 is SGHDT, CDR2 YYEEEE. The length of the CDR3 is 15 residues. Unmatched junction bases numbered 7, after V lost 2 bases and J lost 8 bases. The CDR3 DNA follows: TGTGCCAGCAGCTTTAACCAGGACAGGTATTCACCCCTCCACTTT. It translates to CASSFNQDRYSPLHF.

The chain combines TRBV7-8 with TRBJ2-7; tentatively, D is TRBD1 or TRBD2 (5 bases each). Germline V lookup: CDR1 SGHVS, CDR2 FQNEAQ. The ends were cut back, 5 bases at V and 0 bases at J, with 14 bases in the middle. The CDR3 contains 15 residues. The CDR3 nucleotides are TGTGCCAGCAGCCTGCCCCCGGGGCACTCCTACGAGCAGTACTTC. As protein: CASSLPPGHSYEQYF.

The chain employs TRBV14 and TRBJ2-1, with TRBD1 identical over 9 bases. Germline CDR1 SGHDN, CDR2 FVKESK. Trimming removed 3 bases from V and 0 bases from J; junction bases left unmatched: 0. The CDR3 consists of 15 residues. The CDR3 DNA sequence: TGTGCCAGCAGCCAGACAGGGGGCTCCTACAATGAGCAGTTCTTC. This translates into CASSQTGGSYNEQFF.

The chain recombines TRBV7-7 with TRBJ2-5, with no clear D. Trimming shortened V by 4 bases and J by 6 bases, and 12 bases separated the two germline ends. Germline CDR1 reads SSHAT; CDR2 reads FNYEAQ (reference sequence). This CDR3 is built from 13 residues. CDR3 region: CASSYGLGQTQYF. CDR3 DNA: TGTGCCAGCAGCTATGGCTTAGGGCAGACCCAGTACTTC. The whole variable domain, filled in from reference TRBV7-7 and TRBJ2-5, reads GAGVSQSPRYKVTKRGQDVTLRCDPISSHATLYWYQQALGQGPEFLTYFNYEAQPDKSGLPSDRFSAERPEGSISTLTIQRTEQRDSAMYRCASSYGLGQTQYFGPGTRLLVL.